The T cell receptor beta chain described here comes from a study of T cell responses to AZD1222 COVID-19 vaccine. General observations from the study: Seropositive status at baseline applied to only a handful of AZD1222 recipients. Spike-specific TCR breadth and depth went up after people got two AZD1222 doses.

Data came from immunoSEQ multiplex PCR; TCRdb stores just in-frame clones and leaves some out. The sample lists about 140,000 clones, approximately 90% occurring once. CDR1 and CDR2 from the germline V gene are LGHDT and YNNKEL (reference sequence). The V gene lost 2 bases and the J gene lost 7 bases, with 9 bases spanning the gap. The CDR3 covers 14 residues. This clone was seen just once. The antigen is unknown. The receptor was derived from an adult in good health. This sequence joins TRBV3-1 (or the pseudogene TRBV3-2) and TRBJ2-6, with D hard to call. The specimen comprised peripheral blood, sampled on day 0 of AZD1222 vaccination. CDR3 coding DNA: TGTGCCAGCAGCCAACGTCAGGTAGCCAACGTCCTGACTTTC. This gives the protein CASSQRQVANVLTF.